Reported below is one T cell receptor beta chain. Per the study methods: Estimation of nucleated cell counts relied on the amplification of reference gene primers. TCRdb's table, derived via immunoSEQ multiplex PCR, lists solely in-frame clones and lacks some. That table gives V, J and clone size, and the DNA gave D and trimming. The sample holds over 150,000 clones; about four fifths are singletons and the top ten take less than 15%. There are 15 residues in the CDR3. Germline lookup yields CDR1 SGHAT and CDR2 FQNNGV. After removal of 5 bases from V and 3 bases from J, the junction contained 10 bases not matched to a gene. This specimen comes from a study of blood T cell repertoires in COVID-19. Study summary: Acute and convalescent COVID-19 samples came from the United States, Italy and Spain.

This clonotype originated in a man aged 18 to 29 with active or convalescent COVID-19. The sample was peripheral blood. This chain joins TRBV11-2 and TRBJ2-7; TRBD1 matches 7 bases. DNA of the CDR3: TGTGCCAGCAGCGACCTCCGGACAGGCCACTACGAGCAGTACTTC. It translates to CASSDLRTGHYEQYF.